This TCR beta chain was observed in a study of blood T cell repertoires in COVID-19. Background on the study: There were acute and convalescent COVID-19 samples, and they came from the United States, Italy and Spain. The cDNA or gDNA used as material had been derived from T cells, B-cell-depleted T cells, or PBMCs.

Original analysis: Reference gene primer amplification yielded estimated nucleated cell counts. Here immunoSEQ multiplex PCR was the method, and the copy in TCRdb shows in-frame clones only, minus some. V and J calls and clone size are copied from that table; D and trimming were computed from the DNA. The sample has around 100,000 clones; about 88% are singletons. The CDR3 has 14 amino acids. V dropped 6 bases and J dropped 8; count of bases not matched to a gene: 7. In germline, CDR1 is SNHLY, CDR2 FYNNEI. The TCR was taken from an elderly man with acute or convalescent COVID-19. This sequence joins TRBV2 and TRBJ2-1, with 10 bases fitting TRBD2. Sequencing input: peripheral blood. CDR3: CASSRLAGVDEQFF. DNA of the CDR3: TGTGCCAGCAGCCGTCTAGCGGGAGTAGATGAGCAGTTCTTC. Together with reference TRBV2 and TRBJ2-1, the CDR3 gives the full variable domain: EPEVTQTPSHQVTQMGQEVILRCVPISNHLYFYWYRQILGQKVEFLVSFYNNEISEKSEIFDDQFSVERPDGSNFTLKIRSTKLEDSAMYFCASSRLAGVDEQFFGPGTRLTVL.